What follows are 26 T cell receptor beta chains derived from one specimen sequenced in a study of radiotherapy plus CTLA-4 blockade in lung cancer. Some clones are missing from TCRdb's copy, which holds only in-frame ones; the method was immunoSEQ multiplex PCR. The sample contains some 66,000 clones, approximately 80% of which appear only once. The sequencing here drew on peripheral blood, taken from a patient treated with radiotherapy plus ipilimumab. The receptors shown here come from a human donor with non-small cell lung cancer who had a partial response to radiotherapy plus ipilimumab.

V is TRBV2 and J is TRBJ1-2, with 7 bases matching TRBD1. This CDR3 comprises 15 residues. Trimming cost V 6 bases and J 8 bases; bases outside gene matches: 15. Germline V gene sequence: CDR1 SNHLY, CDR2 FYNNEI. CDR3 residues: CASRSQKRGLGGYTF. CDR3 coding DNA: TGTGCCAGCAGATCCCAGAAAAGGGGGCTGGGAGGCTACACCTTC.

In DNA form, the CDR3 reads TGTGCCTGGAGTAAGGGGACAGGCCCCTACGAGCAGTACTTC. It yields the protein CAWSKGTGPYEQYF. The chain carries TRBV30 and TRBJ2-7; 8 bases agree with TRBD1. V shed 2 bases, J shed 2 bases, and the junction held 5 bases outside the gene matches. Germline lookup yields CDR1 GTSNPN and CDR2 SVGIG (reference sequence). The CDR3 extends over 14 amino acids.

This clone came up a few times. The chain carries TRBV2 and TRBJ1-2, with 10 bases lining up with TRBD1. The CDR3 spans 13 residues. J was trimmed by 3 bases and V by 7 bases; bases with no gene match: 2. Germline V gene sequence: CDR1 SNHLY, CDR2 FYNNEI. The CDR3 nucleotides are TGTGCCAGCACGGACAGGGGGGACTATGGCTACACCTTC. This codes for CASTDRGDYGYTF.

The V call is TRBV2, the J call TRBJ2-1; 15 bases align to TRBD2. This CDR3 is 17 amino acids long. Germline lookup yields CDR1 SNHLY and CDR2 FYNNEI. The CDR3 DNA reads as TGTACGTCCGGACTAGCGGGAGGGCCAAGCTCCTACAATGAGCAGTTCTTC. It specifies CTSGLAGGPSSYNEQFF. Filled out from reference TRBV2 and TRBJ2-1, the complete variable domain reads EPEVTQTPSHQVTQMGQEVILRCVPISNHLYFYWYRQILGQKVEFLVSFYNNEISEKSEIFDDQFSVERPDGSNFTLKIRSTKLEDSAMYFCTSGLAGGPSSYNEQFFGPGTRLTVL.

The V and J genes are TRBV11-1 and TRBJ1-1, with TRBD1 identical over 10 bases. Germline V gives CDR1 SGHAT, CDR2 FQDESV (reference sequence). The CDR3 is 14 amino acids. V was pared by 5 bases and J by 3 bases, with 3 bases of the junction left unmatched. The CDR3 sequence is CASSRGQGDTEAFF. CDR3 nucleotides: TGTGCCAGCAGCCGAGGACAGGGGGACACTGAAGCTTTCTTT.

This sequence joins TRBV7-9 and TRBJ1-1, with D possibly matching TRBD1 (6 bases). This CDR3 spans 14 amino acids. The germline gives CDR1 SEHNR, CDR2 FQNEAQ (reference sequence). Deletions cut 11 bases from V and 0 bases from J, with 16 bases between. The CDR3 nucleotides are TGTGCCTGCTTACAGGGTGGAGTGAACACTGAAGCTTTCTTT. It codes for CACLQGGVNTEAFF.

The chain joins TRBV6-5 to TRBJ1-2; D is undetermined. Germline lookup yields CDR1 MNHEY and CDR2 SVGAGI. There are 13 residues in the CDR3. Trimming removed 1 base at V and 6 bases at J, with 9 bases between. The CDR3 DNA reads as TGTGCCAGCAGTTACTTCGGGGAGGATGGCTACACCTTC. Protein product: CASSYFGEDGYTF.

This chain uses TRBV7-2 with TRBJ2-3; 9 bases are shared with TRBD2. V lost 5 bases and J lost 4; bases outside the gene matches: 10. Germline assignment: CDR1 SGHTA and CDR2 FQGNSA. The CDR3 extends over 16 amino acids. CDR3 amino acids: CASSPPGLASADTQYF. CDR3 nucleotides: TGTGCCAGCAGCCCCCCGGGACTAGCTAGCGCAGATACGCAGTATTTT.

This clone came up a few times. The chain couples TRBV30 to TRBJ1-1, with D possibly being TRBD1 (5 bases). Germline V gene sequence: CDR1 GTSNPN, CDR2 SVGIG (reference sequence). This CDR3 contains 11 residues. Trimming cost V 3 bases and J 9 bases, with 11 bases left between them. The chain's CDR3 is CAWRSGTQAFF. CDR3 DNA sequence: TGTGCCTGGAGGTCCGGGACTCAAGCTTTCTTT.

This CDR3 reads CASSSDRPNEKLFF. CDR3 DNA: TGTGCCAGCAGTTCGGACAGACCTAATGAAAAACTGTTTTTT. This chain links TRBV27 with TRBJ1-4; D possibly corresponds to TRBD1 (6 bases). The CDR3 extends over 14 amino acids. Trimming stripped 4 bases from V and 3 bases from J, with 9 bases between. Germline-derived CDR1 and CDR2 are MNHEY and SMNVEV (reference sequence).

The V gene is TRBV14, the J gene TRBJ1-6; maybe TRBD1 (5 bases). The CDR3 totals 15 residues. Germline values: CDR1 SGHDN, CDR2 FVKESK. Deletions cut 6 bases from V and 7 bases from J, with 16 bases between. CDR3 nucleotides: TGTGCCAGCAGACAAACCGGGGGACCAAATTCACCCCTCCACTTT. Translating it yields CASRQTGGPNSPLHF.

This chain connects TRBV5-5 to TRBJ2-7, with 14 bases that match TRBD2. Germline CDR1 and CDR2: SGHKS and YYEKEE (reference sequence). This CDR3 has 15 residues. The V and J ends lost 2 bases and 7 bases, in that order; junction bases with no gene match: 5. CDR3: CASSLGTSGSWEQYF. The CDR3 nucleotides read TGTGCCAGCAGCTTAGGGACTAGCGGGAGTTGGGAGCAGTACTTC.

V gene TRBV10-3 combines with J gene TRBJ2-7; 7 bases align to TRBD1. The CDR3 is 14 residues long. CDR1 is ENHRY, CDR2 SYGVKD, per germline. V shed 6 bases, J shed 2 bases, and the junction held 7 bases outside the gene matches. The CDR3 reads CAISPDRAPYEQYF. CDR3 DNA: TGTGCCATCAGCCCTGACAGGGCCCCCTACGAGCAGTACTTC.

V is TRBV7-9 and J is TRBJ1-3; D call uncertain. The CDR3 runs 16 residues. Per the germline V gene, CDR1 is SEHNR and CDR2 is FQNEAQ (reference sequence). Trimming took off 6 bases at V and 0 bases at J, with 15 bases between the two ends. CDR3 region: CASRSNSKSSGNTIYF. Here the CDR3 DNA reads TGTGCCAGCAGGTCGAACAGCAAAAGCTCTGGAAACACCATATATTTT.

The chain recombines TRBV7-8 with TRBJ1-1; D gene unclear. V was shortened by 3 bases and J by 5 bases, with 19 bases between the two germline ends. This CDR3 region has 16 residues. CDR1 and CDR2 from the germline V gene are SGHVS and FQNEAQ. CDR3 sequence: CASSLTKAGSRTEAFF. CDR3 bases: TGTGCCAGCAGCTTGACTAAGGCGGGGAGTAGGACTGAAGCTTTCTTT.

This rearrangement joins TRBV29-1 to TRBJ2-7, with 7 bases aligning to TRBD2. This CDR3 spans 13 amino acids. Germline V gene data show CDR1 as SQVTM and CDR2 as ANQGSEA. V shed 4 bases and J 1 base; nucleotides not matched to a gene: 4. The CDR3 region is CSVGGEGSYEQYF. The CDR3 DNA follows: TGCAGCGTTGGAGGGGAGGGATCCTACGAGCAGTACTTC.

The V and J genes are TRBV28 and TRBJ1-5; D is uncertain. The germline V and J ends were trimmed by 11 bases and 5 bases, with 13 bases remaining between them. CDR1 and CDR2 (germline): MDHEN, SYDVKM. The CDR3 runs to 12 residues. Here the CDR3 DNA reads TGTGCCGAGGGTAAAGGGTATCAGCCCCAGCATTTT. This codes for CAEGKGYQPQHF.

The rearrangement uses TRBV6-6 and TRBJ2-1; TRBD1 agrees at 10 bases. This CDR3 contains 15 residues. The ends lost 5 bases at V and 6 bases at J; junction bases unmatched: 7. The germline gives CDR1 MNHNY, CDR2 SVGAGI (reference sequence). The CDR3 DNA is TGTGCCAGCAGTGCCGGGACAGGGGCTTTCAATGAGCAGTTCTTC. Its translation: CASSAGTGAFNEQFF.

The chain employs TRBV7-3 and TRBJ2-1, with TRBD1 matching 7 bases. V lost 5 bases, J lost 3 bases, and 4 bases stayed unmatched. From germline, CDR1 is SGHTA and CDR2 FQGTGA. The CDR3 runs to 14 residues. The CDR3 reads CASSPRQGYNEQFF. In DNA, the CDR3 is TGTGCCAGCAGCCCGAGACAGGGCTACAATGAGCAGTTCTTC.

The chain employs TRBV11-2 and TRBJ2-7; the D gene is possibly TRBD1 (6 bases). This CDR3 is built from 14 residues. Germline loops: CDR1 SGHAT, CDR2 FQNNGV. The V end lost 3 bases, the J end lost 7 bases, and 16 bases lay between the germline ends. CDR3 sequence reads: CASSFHRESGEQYF. The CDR3 bases are TGTGCCAGCAGCTTCCACAGGGAGAGTGGGGAGCAGTACTTC.

V and J are TRBV27 and TRBJ2-7, with 9 bases lining up with TRBD1. Losses at the gene ends were 3 bases for V and 7 bases for J; bases not matched to a gene: 10. The V gene's germline CDR1 is MNHEY and CDR2 SMNVEV (reference sequence). The CDR3 consists of 15 residues. The CDR3 DNA reads as TGTGCCAGCAGTTTCGGCGGGACAGGGCTGGGAGAGCAGTACTTC. It is translated as CASSFGGTGLGEQYF.

The chain couples TRBV28 to TRBJ2-7, with 7 bases aligning to TRBD2. Germline-derived CDR1 and CDR2 are MDHEN and SYDVKM. CDR3 length equals 13 residues. V was clipped by 7 bases and J by 5 bases; unmatched bases: 8. This CDR3 is CASTTSESHEQYF. The CDR3, as DNA: TGTGCCAGCACCACTAGCGAGTCCCACGAGCAGTACTTC.

The rearrangement joins TRBV29-1 to TRBJ2-1; TRBD2 is a possible D gene (6 bases). Trimming cost V 6 bases and J 9 bases, with 21 bases left between them. CDR3 length: 14 amino acids. Per germline, CDR1 SQVTM and CDR2 ANQGSEA. The CDR3 nucleotides read TGCAGCGTCCGGGACTCCGGGGGAATGGCTGAGCAGTTCTTC. Protein: CSVRDSGGMAEQFF.

This chain connects TRBV7-3 to TRBJ2-7; D might be TRBD2 (6 bases). The V and J ends lost 5 bases and 3 bases respectively, with 11 bases between them. The CDR3 runs to 13 residues. The germline CDR1 and CDR2 sequences are SGHTA and FQGTGA. CDR3 loop: CASSPHGGYEQYF. CDR3 nucleotides: TGTGCCAGCAGCCCCCACGGGGGCTACGAGCAGTACTTC.

This chain uses TRBV28 with TRBJ1-4; D gene uncertain. The CDR3 has 11 residues. Germline CDR1 and CDR2: MDHEN and SYDVKM. The ends were cut back, 8 bases at V and 7 bases at J, with 8 bases in the middle. CDR3 sequence: CASGGGEKLFF. For the CDR3, the DNA is TGTGCCAGCGGAGGCGGTGAAAAACTGTTTTTT.

The chain combines TRBV19 with TRBJ1-2; a weak D match, TRBD1 (6 bases). Trimming left V 6 bases short and J 5 bases short, with 16 bases between. CDR3 size: 14 residues. CDR1 LNHDA and CDR2 SQIVND come from the germline V gene (reference sequence). CDR3 in amino acids: CASRPGTTPYGYTF. CDR3 DNA: TGTGCCAGTAGACCCGGGACAACTCCTTATGGCTACACCTTC.